This entry lists 10 T cell receptor beta chains sequenced from one sample in a study of post-analysis software for immune sequencing data. Study-level points and caveats: Included in a set of five TRBV segments more frequent in patients than controls were TRBV5-6, TRBV5-1 and TRBV20-1.

Libraries were made from TCR beta cDNA, and they carried unique molecular identifiers. TCRdb reprocessed the PCR reads with MiXCR, giving one entry per CDR3 protein. Of hundreds of thousands of distinct CDR3 sequences listed, roughly 29% are singletons. These TCRs' antigens remain unknown. Specimen: blood. The origin of the receptors is a girl under 18 with multiple sclerosis.

The chain recombines TRBV6-1 with TRBJ2-1; either TRBD1 or TRBD2 may fit D (5 bases each). V was clipped by 6 bases and J by 0 bases, with 18 bases between them. From germline, CDR1 is MNHNS and CDR2 SASEGT. CDR3 length equals 17 residues. The CDR3: CASRQDWDAYSYNEQFF. The CDR3 region has the DNA TGTGCCAGCAGACAAGACTGGGACGCCTACTCCTACAATGAGCAGTTCTTC.

The chain recombines TRBV20-1 with TRBJ2-6; either TRBD1 or TRBD2 may supply D (5 bases each). The CDR3 runs 16 residues. The germline V and J ends were trimmed by 0 bases and 4 bases, with 13 bases remaining between them. Germline assignment: CDR1 DFQATT and CDR2 SNEGSKA (reference sequence). The CDR3 DNA sequence: TGCAGTGCTAGAGATCTGAGGGGCGGCGGGGCCAACGTCCTGACTTTC. It yields the protein CSARDLRGGGANVLTF.

This rearrangement joins TRBV28 to TRBJ2-3; maybe TRBD2 (5 bases). This CDR3 is 15 amino acids long. V was cut by 6 bases and J by 2 bases, with 15 bases left in between. CDR1 and CDR2 from the germline V gene are MDHEN and SYDVKM. The CDR3 here is CASSPAAENTDTQYF. In nucleotides, the CDR3 is TGTGCCAGCAGCCCCGCAGCGGAGAACACAGATACGCAGTATTTT. Complete variable domain (other parts from reference TRBV28 and TRBJ2-3): DVKVTQSSRYLVKRTGEKVFLECVQDMDHENMFWYRQDPGLGLRLIYFSYDVKMKEKGDIPEGYSVSREKKERFSLILESASTNQTSMYLCASSPAAENTDTQYFGPGTRLTVL.

This clonotype occurred many times. The J gene is TRBJ2-1, the V gene TRBV20-1; possibly TRBD1 for D (5 bases). The CDR3 is made up of 14 amino acids. Germline loops: CDR1 DFQATT, CDR2 SNEGSKA (reference sequence). Trimming stripped 0 bases from V and 4 bases from J, with 10 bases between. CDR3 sequence reads: CSARDHRLYNEQFF. DNA of the CDR3: TGCAGTGCTAGAGATCACAGGCTTTACAATGAGCAGTTCTTC.

This clonotype was detected a few times. The V and J genes are TRBV4-3 and TRBJ2-3, with 13 bases fitting TRBD2. J gave up 1 base and V 1 base, and 11 bases lay outside the gene matches. CDR3 size: 20 residues. The germline V gene encodes CDR1 LGHNA and CDR2 YSLEER. The CDR3 loop reads CASSQAGTSGRARGTDTQYF. CDR3 nucleotides: TGCGCCAGCAGCCAAGCGGGAACTAGCGGGAGGGCCAGGGGCACAGATACGCAGTATTTT.

The chain links TRBV6-5 to TRBJ2-7; D is tentatively TRBD1 or TRBD2 (5 bases each). Trimming pared 2 bases from V and 6 bases from J, leaving 11 bases between. The CDR3 spans 13 residues. The germline CDR1 and CDR2 sequences are MNHEY and SVGAGI. The CDR3 nucleotides read TGTGCCAGCAGTTACACCGCAGGGAGCGAGCAGTACTTC. This codes for CASSYTAGSEQYF.

This clonotype occurred a few times. The CDR3: CSAKLAGKETQYF. The DNA of the CDR3 is TGCAGTGCTAAGTTAGCGGGGAAAGAGACCCAGTACTTC. The rearrangement uses TRBV20-1 and TRBJ2-5; 8 nucleotides line up with TRBD2. Looked up from germline, CDR1 is DFQATT and CDR2 is SNEGSKA (reference sequence). The CDR3 loop spans 13 amino acids. The junction had 4 bases not matched to a gene; V was cut back by 4 bases and J by 3 bases.

The genes are TRBV12-3 or TRBV12-4 and TRBJ2-1; 7 nucleotides match TRBD2. The V segment lost 4 bases and the J segment 10 bases; nucleotides outside the gene matches: 16. The CDR3 runs 16 residues. Written as DNA, the CDR3 is TGTGCCAGCAGTTGGAGGCTAGCGGTGAACTCCTACGAGCAGTTCTTC. Amino acids: CASSWRLAVNSYEQFF.

The chain carries TRBV7-2 and TRBJ2-7; 11 bases are a match to TRBD2. V trimming: 2 bases; J trimming: 6 bases; junction bases outside the gene matches: 3. The CDR3 is 14 amino acids. Germline assignment: CDR1 SGHTA and CDR2 FQGNSA. CDR3 bases: TGTGCCAGCAGCTTACAGCTAGCGGGAGGCGAGCAGTACTTC. Translation: CASSLQLAGGEQYF.

This chain uses TRBV6-4 with TRBJ2-1; TRBD2 agrees at 11 bases. The germline CDR1 and CDR2 sequences are MRHNA and SNTAGT. Unmatched junction bases numbered 6, after V lost 5 bases and J lost 0 bases. The CDR3 length is 17 residues. CDR3 nucleotides: TGTGCCAGCAGTCCCTACGGGACTAGCGGCTCCTACAATGAGCAGTTCTTC. It codes for CASSPYGTSGSYNEQFF.